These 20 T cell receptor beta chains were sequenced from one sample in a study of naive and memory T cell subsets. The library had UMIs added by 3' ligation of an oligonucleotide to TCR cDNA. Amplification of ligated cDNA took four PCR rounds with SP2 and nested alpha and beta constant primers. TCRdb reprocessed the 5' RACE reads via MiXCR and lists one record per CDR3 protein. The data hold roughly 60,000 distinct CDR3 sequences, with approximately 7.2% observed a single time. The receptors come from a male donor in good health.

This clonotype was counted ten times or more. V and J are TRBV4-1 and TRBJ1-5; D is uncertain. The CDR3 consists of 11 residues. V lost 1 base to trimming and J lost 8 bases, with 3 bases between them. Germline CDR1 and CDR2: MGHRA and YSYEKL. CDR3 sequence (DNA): TGCGCCAGCAGCCAAGCCGAGCCCCAGCATTTT. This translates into CASSQAEPQHF.

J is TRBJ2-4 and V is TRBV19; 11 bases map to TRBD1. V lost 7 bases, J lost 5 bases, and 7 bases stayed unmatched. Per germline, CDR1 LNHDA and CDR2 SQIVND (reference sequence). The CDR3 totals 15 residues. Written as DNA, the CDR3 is TGTGCCAGTACCCCCTTGGGACAGGGGGAAAACATTCAGTACTTC. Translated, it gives CASTPLGQGENIQYF.

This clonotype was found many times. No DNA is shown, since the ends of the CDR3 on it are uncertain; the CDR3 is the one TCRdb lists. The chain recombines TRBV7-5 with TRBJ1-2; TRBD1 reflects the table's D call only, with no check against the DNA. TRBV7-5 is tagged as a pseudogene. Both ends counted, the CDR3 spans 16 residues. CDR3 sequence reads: CISVSEAYTGDYGYTF.

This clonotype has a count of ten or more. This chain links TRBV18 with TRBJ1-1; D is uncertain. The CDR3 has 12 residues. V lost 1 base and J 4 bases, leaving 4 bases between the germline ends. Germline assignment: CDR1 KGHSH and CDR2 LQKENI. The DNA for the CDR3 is TGTGCCAGCTCACCACGGGCCACTGAAGCTTTCTTT. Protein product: CASSPRATEAFF.

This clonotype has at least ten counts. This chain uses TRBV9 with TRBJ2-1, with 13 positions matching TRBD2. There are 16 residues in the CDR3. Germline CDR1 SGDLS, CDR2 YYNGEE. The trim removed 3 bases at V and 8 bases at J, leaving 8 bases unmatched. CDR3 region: CASSDGTSGTLDEQFF. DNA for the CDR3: TGTGCCAGCAGCGATGGGACTAGCGGGACTCTTGATGAGCAGTTCTTC.

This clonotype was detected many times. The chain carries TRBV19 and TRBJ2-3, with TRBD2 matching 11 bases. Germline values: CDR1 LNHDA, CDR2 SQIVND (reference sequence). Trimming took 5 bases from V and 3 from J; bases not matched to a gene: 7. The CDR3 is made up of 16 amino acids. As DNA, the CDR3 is TGTGCCAGTAGTGGGGGACTAGCGGCCCTGACAGATACGCAGTATTTT. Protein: CASSGGLAALTDTQYF.

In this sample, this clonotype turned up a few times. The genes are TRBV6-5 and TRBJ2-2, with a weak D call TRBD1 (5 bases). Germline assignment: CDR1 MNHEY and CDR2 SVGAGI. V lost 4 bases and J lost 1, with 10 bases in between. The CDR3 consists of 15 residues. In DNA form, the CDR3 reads TGTGCCAGCAGTTCGCGTGACAGGAACACCGGGGAGCTGTTTTTT. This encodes CASSSRDRNTGELFF.

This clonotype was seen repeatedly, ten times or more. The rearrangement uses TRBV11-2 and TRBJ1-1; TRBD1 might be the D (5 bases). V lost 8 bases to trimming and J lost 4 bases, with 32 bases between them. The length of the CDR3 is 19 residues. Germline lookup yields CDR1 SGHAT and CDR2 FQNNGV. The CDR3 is CASRLRSSGWEGMGTEAFF. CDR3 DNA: TGTGCCAGCCGACTGCGGTCTTCAGGGTGGGAAGGTATGGGCACTGAAGCTTTCTTT. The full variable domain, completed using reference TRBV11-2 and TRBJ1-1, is EAGVAQSPRYKIIEKRQSVAFWCNPISGHATLYWYQQILGQGPKLLIQFQNNGVVDDSQLPKDRFSAERLKGVDSTLKIQPAKLEDSAVYLCASRLRSSGWEGMGTEAFFGQGTRLTVV.

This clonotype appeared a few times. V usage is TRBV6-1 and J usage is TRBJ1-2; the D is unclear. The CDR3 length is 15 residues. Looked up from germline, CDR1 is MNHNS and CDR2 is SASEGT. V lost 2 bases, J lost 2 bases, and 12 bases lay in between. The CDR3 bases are TGTGCCAGCAGTGAAAATCTGGATTTAAACTATGGCTACACCTTC. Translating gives CASSENLDLNYGYTF.

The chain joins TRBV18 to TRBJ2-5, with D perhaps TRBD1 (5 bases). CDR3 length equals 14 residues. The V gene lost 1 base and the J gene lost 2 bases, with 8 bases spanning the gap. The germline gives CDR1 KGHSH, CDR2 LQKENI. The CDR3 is CASSPQTDQETQYF. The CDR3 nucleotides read TGTGCCAGCTCACCACAGACAGATCAAGAGACCCAGTACTTC.

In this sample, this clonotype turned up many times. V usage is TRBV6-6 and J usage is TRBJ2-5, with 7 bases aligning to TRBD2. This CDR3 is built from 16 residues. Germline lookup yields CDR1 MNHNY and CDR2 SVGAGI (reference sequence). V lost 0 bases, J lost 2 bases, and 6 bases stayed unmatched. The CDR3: CASSYSSGLSQETQYF. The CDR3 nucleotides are TGTGCCAGCAGTTACTCTTCGGGACTATCACAAGAGACCCAGTACTTC.

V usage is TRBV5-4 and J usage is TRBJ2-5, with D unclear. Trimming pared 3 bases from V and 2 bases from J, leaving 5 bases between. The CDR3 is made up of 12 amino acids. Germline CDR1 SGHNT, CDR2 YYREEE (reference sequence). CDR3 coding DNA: TGTGCCAGCAGCTGGCCTCAAGAGACCCAGTACTTC. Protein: CASSWPQETQYF.

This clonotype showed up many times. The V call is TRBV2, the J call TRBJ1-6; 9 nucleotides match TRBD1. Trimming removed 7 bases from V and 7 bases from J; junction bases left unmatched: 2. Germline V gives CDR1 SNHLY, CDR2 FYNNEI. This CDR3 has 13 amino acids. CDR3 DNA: TGTGCCAGCACCGACAGGGGGAATTCACCCCTCCACTTT. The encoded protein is CASTDRGNSPLHF.

CDR3 nucleotides: TGTGCCAGCGTAGGACAGGGATCCTACGAGCAGTACTTC. This translates into CASVGQGSYEQYF. The chain is built from TRBV27 and TRBJ2-7, with TRBD1 matching 8 bases. The CDR3 length is 13 residues. The germline CDR1 and CDR2 sequences are MNHEY and SMNVEV (reference sequence). The V segment lost 8 bases and the J segment 1 base; nucleotides outside the gene matches: 4.

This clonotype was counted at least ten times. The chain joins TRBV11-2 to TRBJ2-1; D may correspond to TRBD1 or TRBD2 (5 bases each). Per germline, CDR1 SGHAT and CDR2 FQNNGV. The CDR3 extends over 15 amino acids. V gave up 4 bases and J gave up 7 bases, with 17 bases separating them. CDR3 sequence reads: CASSSNRGRRNEQFF. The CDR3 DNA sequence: TGTGCCAGCAGCTCAAACCGGGGCCGGCGGAATGAGCAGTTCTTC.

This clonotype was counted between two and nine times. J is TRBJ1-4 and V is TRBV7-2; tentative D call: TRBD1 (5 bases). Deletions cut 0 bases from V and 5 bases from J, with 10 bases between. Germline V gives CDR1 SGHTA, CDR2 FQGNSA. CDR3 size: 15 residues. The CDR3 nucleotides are TGTGCCAGCAGCTTAGCGGGGGGGGACAATGAAAAACTGTTTTTT. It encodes CASSLAGGDNEKLFF.

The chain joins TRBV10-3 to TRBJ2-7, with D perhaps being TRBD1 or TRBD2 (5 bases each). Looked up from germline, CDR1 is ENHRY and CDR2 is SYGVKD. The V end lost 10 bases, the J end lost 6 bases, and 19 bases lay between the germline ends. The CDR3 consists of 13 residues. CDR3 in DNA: TGTGCCAGTTCCGGGACCAGCAGTGGCGAGCAGTACTTC. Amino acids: CASSGTSSGEQYF.

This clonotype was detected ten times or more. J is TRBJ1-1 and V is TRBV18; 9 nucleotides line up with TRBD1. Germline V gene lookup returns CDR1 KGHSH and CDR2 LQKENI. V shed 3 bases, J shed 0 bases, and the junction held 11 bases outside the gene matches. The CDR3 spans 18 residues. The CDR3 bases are TGTGCCAGCTCACCTCCGGGACAGGGCGGAATCATGAACACTGAAGCTTTCTTT. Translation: CASSPPGQGGIMNTEAFF.

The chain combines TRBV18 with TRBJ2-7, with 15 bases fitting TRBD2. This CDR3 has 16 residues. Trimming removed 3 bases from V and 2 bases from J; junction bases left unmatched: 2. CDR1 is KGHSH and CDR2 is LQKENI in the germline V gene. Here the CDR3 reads CASSPGTSGRPYEQYF. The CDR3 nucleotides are TGTGCCAGCTCACCCGGGACTAGCGGGAGGCCCTACGAGCAGTACTTC.

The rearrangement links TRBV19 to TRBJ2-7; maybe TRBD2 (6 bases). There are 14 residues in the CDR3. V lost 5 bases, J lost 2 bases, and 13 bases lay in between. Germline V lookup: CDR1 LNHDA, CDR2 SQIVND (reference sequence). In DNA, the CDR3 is TGTGCCAGTAGTGCTCGGGACTTCCCCTACGAGCAGTACTTC. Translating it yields CASSARDFPYEQYF.